The source of this T cell receptor beta chain is a study of cytotoxic CD8 clonotypes in ibrutinib-treated CLL. Across the study: Partial response occurred in roughly 25 patients and complete response in 2; at median roughly 72 months, around 15 remained remitted and roughly 12 progressed. Whole-study findings and limits: While tracking circulating CD8+ T-cell counts, baseline clonality exceeded that of age-matched healthy donors. Ibrutinib response saw clonality rise, and progression saw it return toward baseline.

This clone was counted only a few times. The antigen is undetermined. This CDR3 contains 12 residues. V was cut by 4 bases and J by 7 bases, with 8 bases left in between. CDR1 SGHTA and CDR2 FQGNSA come from the germline V gene. Assay used: immunoSEQ multiplex PCR; TCRdb lists only in-frame clones, some missing. The data show roughly 170,000 clones, under 85% seen once. For TCR beta libraries, roughly 2 micrograms of genomic DNA were obtained from cryopreserved PBMCs. This specimen was PBMCs, taken after 24 months of ibrutinib treatment. The V and J genes are TRBV7-2 and TRBJ1-3; a possible D gene is TRBD1 (5 bases). The receptor was derived from a human donor with chronic lymphocytic leukemia. CDR3 DNA: TGTGCCAGCAGCTGGGGCCCTAACACCATATATTTT. Residues: CASSWGPNTIYF.